Below, 9 T cell receptor beta chains from the same sample are listed, as sequenced in a study of T cell responses to AZD1222 COVID-19 vaccine. The method was immunoSEQ multiplex PCR; TCRdb's version includes in-frame clones alone and lacks a portion of them. The sample has about 140,000 clones; about 90% are singletons. Sample: peripheral blood, taken 28 days after the second dose of the MenACWY control vaccine. The source of these receptors is an adult who received the MenACWY meningococcal vaccine as a control.

This clone has only one observation. This sequence joins TRBV15 and TRBJ2-3, with 10 bases identical to TRBD2. The V and J ends lost 4 bases and 2 bases, in that order; junction bases with no gene match: 3. The CDR3 is made up of 15 amino acids. Looked up from germline, CDR1 is LNHNV and CDR2 is YYDKDF (reference sequence). The CDR3 here is CATSTGLADTDTQYF. CDR3 in DNA: TGTGCCACCAGCACTGGACTAGCGGACACAGATACGCAGTATTTT. Full variable domain (outside the CDR3, taken from reference TRBV15 and TRBJ2-3): DAMVIQNPRYQVTQFGKPVTLSCSQTLNHNVMYWYQQKSSQAPKLLFHYYDKDFNNEADTPDNFQSRRPNTSFCFLDIRSPGLGDTAMYLCATSTGLADTDTQYFGPGTRLTVL.

V usage is TRBV6-2 or TRBV6-3 and J usage is TRBJ2-3; 7 nucleotides line up with TRBD1. The V segment lost 5 bases and the J segment 0 bases; nucleotides outside the gene matches: 5. The CDR3 runs to 15 residues. Germline CDR1 is MNHEY and CDR2 is SVGEGT. The CDR3 sequence is CASSEDRRSTDTQYF. The CDR3 DNA sequence: TGTGCCAGCAGTGAGGACAGGCGGAGCACAGATACGCAGTATTTT.

In nucleotides, the CDR3 is TGCAGTGCTAGTCACCTCGGACAGGGATCCTACGAGCAGTACTTC. It encodes CSASHLGQGSYEQYF. V and J are TRBV20-1 and TRBJ2-7; 8 bases agree with TRBD1. Germline V CDR1 and CDR2: DFQATT, SNEGSKA (reference sequence). J gave up 1 base and V 3 bases, and 8 bases lay outside the gene matches. The CDR3 length is 15 residues.

Concerning this clone itself: Other DNA sequences within the sample encode an identical CDR3. The CDR3, as DNA: TGTGCCAGCAGTTCGGGACAGGGGGCGACTAATGAAAAACTGTTTTTT. It yields the protein CASSSGQGATNEKLFF. This chain joins TRBV28 and TRBJ1-4; 12 bases are a match to TRBD1. J lost 2 bases, V lost 4 bases, and 2 bases had no gene match. The CDR3 consists of 16 residues. Germline CDR1 reads MDHEN; CDR2 reads SYDVKM.

This clone showed up just a few times. The V and J genes are TRBV6-2 or TRBV6-3 and TRBJ2-5, with 11 bases that match TRBD1. Germline V CDR1 and CDR2: MNHEY, SVGEGT. The CDR3 is made up of 17 amino acids. The J segment lost 3 bases and the V segment lost 1 base, leaving 7 bases of the junction unmatched. CDR3 sequence (DNA): TGTGCCAGCAGTTACTGGATTGGACAGGGGGCTAAAGAGACCCAGTACTTC. Translating gives CASSYWIGQGAKETQYF.

Regarding this clone: Other DNA sequences in the same sample also yield this CDR3. The chain combines TRBV9 with TRBJ1-1; D is uncertain. With 1 base removed from V and 0 bases from J, the gap between germline ends came to 4 bases. Germline V gene lookup returns CDR1 SGDLS and CDR2 YYNGEE. CDR3 length: 13 amino acids. The CDR3 spells CASSVRMNTEAFF. CDR3 bases: TGTGCCAGCAGCGTAAGGATGAACACTGAAGCTTTCTTT.

This clone was seen just once. V is TRBV27 and J is TRBJ2-5, with D perhaps matching TRBD1 (6 bases). The CDR3 contains 13 residues. CDR1 and CDR2 from the germline V gene are MNHEY and SMNVEV (reference sequence). Trimming took 0 bases from V and 4 from J, leaving 6 bases between them. In DNA form, the CDR3 reads TGTGCCAGCAGTTTATCCAGGGGAGAGACCCAGTACTTC. It is translated as CASSLSRGETQYF.

This clone appeared a few times. The CDR3 region is CASSLAAGSYNEQFF. The CDR3 DNA follows: TGTGCCAGCAGCCTGGCTGCGGGCTCCTACAATGAGCAGTTCTTC. The J gene is TRBJ2-1, the V gene TRBV11-3, with D possibly TRBD2 on 5 matching bases. The CDR3 consists of 15 residues. Germline V gene sequence: CDR1 SGHNT, CDR2 YENEEA. V lost 5 bases and J 0 bases, leaving 11 bases between the germline ends.

V and J are TRBV18 and TRBJ2-1, with 7 bases matching TRBD1. CDR1 is KGHSH, CDR2 LQKENI, per germline. V shed 6 bases, J shed 2 bases, and the junction held 4 bases outside the gene matches. The CDR3 sequence is 14 residues long. As DNA, the CDR3 is TGTGCCAGCTCTCGACAGGGACCCTACAATGAGCAGTTCTTC. It yields the protein CASSRQGPYNEQFF.